These 23 T cell receptor beta chains were sequenced from one sample in a study of cytomegalovirus exposure and HLA in healthy donors. PCR used 60 Vbeta primers and 13 Jbeta primers. Sequencing used immunoSEQ multiplex PCR; TCRdb keeps in-frame clones, though not all of them. Here the sample spans about 130,000 clones, around 78% being singletons. The sequencing sample was made of PBMCs. These receptors originate from a woman in her fifties or sixties in good health and CMV-seronegative.

The J gene is TRBJ2-4, the V gene TRBV7-9; the match to TRBD1 covers 9 bases. CDR1 and CDR2 from the germline V gene are SEHNR and FQNEAQ (reference sequence). This CDR3 comprises 12 residues. V lost 10 bases to trimming and J lost 9 bases; unmatched junction nucleotides: 7. The CDR3 sequence is CATGQGTGIQYF. The CDR3 coding sequence is TGTGCCACCGGACAGGGGACCGGCATTCAGTACTTC.

This clone was observed a few times. Written as DNA, the CDR3 is TGTGCCAGCAGTGCCCCTAGCGGGAAAGAGACCCAGTACTTC. Its translation: CASSAPSGKETQYF. V gene TRBV2 combines with J gene TRBJ2-5, with 9 bases aligning to TRBD2. The CDR3 covers 14 residues. The junction had 3 bases not matched to a gene; V was cut back by 4 bases and J by 3 bases. Looked up from germline, CDR1 is SNHLY and CDR2 is FYNNEI.

The chain couples TRBV19 to TRBJ1-5; TRBD1 might be the D (5 bases). The germline V gene encodes CDR1 LNHDA and CDR2 SQIVND (reference sequence). V lost 7 bases to trimming and J lost 0 bases, with 16 bases between them. The CDR3 totals 16 residues. CDR3 sequence: CASNKMGGFSNQPQHF. As DNA, the CDR3 is TGTGCCAGTAACAAGATGGGGGGATTTAGCAATCAGCCCCAGCATTTT.

The J gene is TRBJ2-2, the V gene TRBV25-1; D uncertain. CDR1 MGHDK and CDR2 SYGVNS come from the germline V gene. This CDR3 is built from 11 residues. Trimming removed 3 bases from V and 9 bases from J, with 5 bases in between. The CDR3 region has the DNA TGTGCCAGCAGTGAGAACTGGGAGCTGTTTTTT. Protein product: CASSENWELFF.

The V gene is TRBV29-1, the J gene TRBJ2-1; D not resolved. The CDR3 extends over 14 amino acids. In germline, CDR1 is SQVTM, CDR2 ANQGSEA. The V end was cut by 4 bases, the J end by 5 bases, with 15 bases between. The CDR3 DNA reads as TGCAGCGTTGGGGCCGCTTTGGTCAACAATGAGCAGTTCTTC. Protein: CSVGAALVNNEQFF.

The sample holds one count of this clone. The CDR3 coding sequence is TGTGCCAGCAGCCCGGGAGGTGGGAGCACCACAGATACGCAGTATTTT. It is translated as CASSPGGGSTTDTQYF. This chain joins TRBV5-6 and TRBJ2-3; 7 positions agree with TRBD2. CDR3 length equals 16 residues. From germline, CDR1 is SGHDT and CDR2 YYEEEE. V dropped 4 bases and J dropped 2; count of bases not matched to a gene: 10.

The chain uses TRBV29-1 and TRBJ2-2; 8 positions agree with TRBD2. Germline V gene sequence: CDR1 SQVTM, CDR2 ANQGSEA. The J segment lost 6 bases and the V segment lost 6 bases, leaving 12 bases of the junction unmatched. The CDR3 is 15 amino acids. The CDR3 DNA sequence: TGCAGCGTGAAACTAGCGGATAAAGTAGCCGGGGAGCTGTTTTTT. As protein: CSVKLADKVAGELFF.

The genes are TRBV5-4 and TRBJ1-2; unclear D gene. This CDR3 is 13 amino acids long. Germline CDR1 SGHNT, CDR2 YYREEE (reference sequence). V was trimmed by 0 bases and J by 7 bases, leaving 10 bases between them. CDR3 residues: CASSLVGEAGYTF. In DNA form, the CDR3 reads TGTGCCAGCAGCTTGGTAGGAGAGGCTGGCTACACCTTC.

The rearrangement uses TRBV7-2 and TRBJ2-5, with 9 bases fitting TRBD1. The CDR3 contains 14 residues. Germline assignment: CDR1 SGHTA and CDR2 FQGNSA. Trimming removed 5 bases from V and 11 bases from J; junction bases left unmatched: 12. CDR3 coding DNA: TGTGCCAGCAGCCGGGGACAGGGCTATCGAGAGCAGTACTTC. Protein: CASSRGQGYREQYF.

The rearrangement joins TRBV10-3 to TRBJ1-2; 9 nucleotides line up with TRBD1. CDR1 is ENHRY and CDR2 is SYGVKD in the germline V gene. J gave up 2 bases and V 5 bases, and 3 bases lay outside the gene matches. The length of the CDR3 is 14 residues. In DNA form, the CDR3 reads TGTGCCATCAGTACGACAGGGGGGAACTATGGCTACACCTTC. Translating it yields CAISTTGGNYGYTF.

About this clone: Germline and junction disagree at one end, which may indicate a read error. The chain combines TRBV7-9 with TRBJ2-6; TRBD2 is a possible D gene (6 bases). The CDR3 totals 19 residues. Per germline, CDR1 SEHNR and CDR2 FQNEAQ (reference sequence). CDR3 bases: TGTTCCAGCAACACATTCCGGCTAGCGTATCGGGATGGGGCCAACGTCCTGACTTTC. Translated: CSSNTFRLAYRDGANVLTF.

The chain recombines TRBV15 with TRBJ2-1, with D uncertain. V lost 7 bases to trimming and J lost 5 bases, with 12 bases between them. The CDR3 has 13 amino acids. CDR1 and CDR2 from the germline V gene are LNHNV and YYDKDF (reference sequence). The CDR3 coding sequence is TGTGCCACCATAGGAGTAAAAGACAATGAGCAGTTCTTC. This gives the protein CATIGVKDNEQFF.

Only a few counts were recorded for this clone. V gene TRBV6-6 combines with J gene TRBJ1-4; no clear D gene. From germline, CDR1 is MNHNY and CDR2 SVGAGI (reference sequence). V was cut by 5 bases and J by 0 bases, with 13 bases left in between. CDR3 length: 16 amino acids. DNA for the CDR3: TGTGCCAGCAGTCAACAACCGGGTGCAACTAATGAAAAACTGTTTTTT. Translation: CASSQQPGATNEKLFF.

The chain employs TRBV25-1 and TRBJ1-5, with D possibly matching TRBD1 (6 bases). This CDR3 has 13 amino acids. Per germline, CDR1 MGHDK and CDR2 SYGVNS. V lost 6 bases and J 7 bases, leaving 13 bases between the germline ends. The CDR3 region has the DNA TGTGCCAGCAGCCCTCGGACAGAACAGCCCCAGCATTTT. This codes for CASSPRTEQPQHF.

The rearrangement joins TRBV19 to TRBJ1-5; possible D gene TRBD1, 5 bases. V gave up 1 base and J gave up 4 bases, with 11 bases separating them. Looked up from germline, CDR1 is LNHDA and CDR2 is SQIVND (reference sequence). The CDR3 contains 15 residues. For the CDR3, the DNA is TGTGCCAGTAGTATAGCAGGGCAAGGGAATCAGCCCCAGCATTTT. Amino acids: CASSIAGQGNQPQHF.

V gene TRBV29-1 combines with J gene TRBJ2-3; unclear D gene. The CDR3 is made up of 13 amino acids. Trimming cost V 0 bases and J 6 bases, with 10 bases left between them. Germline V gene sequence: CDR1 SQVTM, CDR2 ANQGSEA. This chain's CDR3 is CSVEELIMDTQYF. The CDR3 region has the DNA TGCAGCGTTGAAGAGCTAATAATGGATACGCAGTATTTT.

V is TRBV28 and J is TRBJ2-7, with 11 bases that match TRBD2. Germline CDR1 and CDR2: MDHEN and SYDVKM. V lost 3 bases to trimming and J lost 3 bases; unmatched junction nucleotides: 10. The CDR3 is 17 amino acids. CDR3 residues: CASSLVLAGEVRYEQYF. The CDR3 DNA is TGTGCCAGCAGTTTGGTACTAGCGGGAGAAGTTCGCTACGAGCAGTACTTC.

The chain joins TRBV4-2 to TRBJ1-1; D is uncertain. Trimming stripped 2 bases from V and 5 bases from J, with 15 bases between. CDR1 is LGHNA, CDR2 YNFKEQ, per germline. CDR3 length: 15 amino acids. CDR3 DNA sequence: TGTGCCAGCAGCCAACACCCCCTCGGGGAAACTGAAGCTTTCTTT. This gives the protein CASSQHPLGETEAFF.

J is TRBJ2-3 and V is TRBV7-2; TRBD2 agrees at 8 bases. CDR1 is SGHTA and CDR2 is FQGNSA in the germline V gene. The CDR3 loop spans 15 amino acids. After removal of 4 bases from V and 4 bases from J, the junction contained 7 bases not matched to a gene. CDR3 DNA sequence: TGTGCCAGCAGCTCGGCTAGCGGGTACTCAGATACGCAGTATTTT. This translates into CASSSASGYSDTQYF. The complete variable domain, with remaining parts taken from reference TRBV7-2 and TRBJ2-3, reads GAGVSQSPSNKVTEKGKDVELRCDPISGHTALYWYRQSLGQGLEFLIYFQGNSAPDKSGLPSDRFSAERTGGSVSTLTIQRTQQEDSAVYLCASSSASGYSDTQYFGPGTRLTVL.

J is TRBJ2-1 and V is TRBV30; TRBD1 aligns across 7 bases. CDR3 size: 15 residues. Unmatched junction bases numbered 7, after V lost 3 bases and J lost 2 bases. The V gene's germline CDR1 is GTSNPN and CDR2 SVGIG (reference sequence). The CDR3 DNA reads TGTGCCTGGAGGAGGGGGCGAATGGCCTACAATGAGCAGTTCTTC. Its translation is CAWRRGRMAYNEQFF.

This chain connects TRBV6-5 to TRBJ1-5, with a weak D call TRBD1 (5 bases). This CDR3 is built from 14 residues. CDR1 and CDR2 (germline): MNHEY, SVGAGI. V was shortened by 5 bases and J by 2 bases, with 10 bases between the two germline ends. The CDR3 sequence is CASSDSSGNQPQHF. The CDR3 nucleotides read TGTGCCAGCAGTGACAGTTCAGGCAATCAGCCCCAGCATTTT.

V is TRBV5-4 and J is TRBJ1-1, with 8 bases lining up with TRBD1. This CDR3 has 17 amino acids. Germline V gene data show CDR1 as SGHNT and CDR2 as YYREEE (reference sequence). V lost 4 bases to trimming and J lost 6 bases; unmatched junction nucleotides: 17. This CDR3 is CASSIYRNPLTGAEAFF. The CDR3 DNA sequence: TGTGCCAGCAGCATCTACCGTAACCCTTTGACAGGGGCTGAAGCTTTCTTT.

V is TRBV7-9 and J is TRBJ2-7; 9 bases fit TRBD1. The CDR3 sequence is 14 residues long. J gave up 4 bases and V 5 bases, and 6 bases lay outside the gene matches. CDR1 and CDR2 from the germline V gene are SEHNR and FQNEAQ (reference sequence). For the CDR3, the DNA is TGTGCCAGCAGCCCGCCGGGACAGGGTTACGAGCAGTACTTC. Its translation is CASSPPGQGYEQYF.